This T cell receptor beta chain came from a study of cytomegalovirus exposure and HLA in healthy donors. Study outcomes and limitations: A link between a missense DCLRE1C variant and TCR beta V- and J-gene trimming emerged from a later analysis. A later analysis by the authors found several of the most significant clusters apparently linked to common viral pathogens.

The CDR3 has 14 residues. Looked up from germline, CDR1 is LGHNT and CDR2 is FRNRAP. V was clipped by 3 bases and J by 3 bases, with 11 bases between them. The PCR was carried out with 60 Vbeta primers and 13 Jbeta primers. The repertoire was sequenced with immunoSEQ multiplex PCR; TCRdb's copy has only in-frame clones and lacks some. The top ten hold over 8% of the sample, which has about 160,000 clones, about 77% seen once. All donors participated as healthy donors of bone marrow. A word on this clone: No antigen is known for it.

The source is a man between 18 and 29 years old in good health and CMV-seropositive. Sequencing was performed on PBMCs. This sequence joins TRBV12-5 and TRBJ1-1; D is uncertain. CDR3 DNA sequence: TGTGCTAGTGGTTTATCTCACGGGGACACTGAAGCTTTCTTT. Its translation is CASGLSHGDTEAFF.